The rows below give T cell receptor beta chains drawn from one sample of a study of shared clonotypes between healthy human individuals. Libraries were prepared by immunoSEQ multiplex PCR; TCRdb keeps only in-frame clonotypes and omits some of them. The data hold nearly 750,000 clones, with 72% observed a single time. Specimen: memory CD4+ T cells sorted from blood. Receptors originate from a woman in her 30s in good health. CDR3s include the opening cysteine and the closing phenylalanine or tryptophan. Each record gives: CDR3 length, J gene, V gene, CDR3 protein.

14,TRBJ1-4,TRBV5-1,CASSHRGLGEKLFF
15,TRBJ2-7,TRBV28,CASSTTSGSSYEQYF
15,TRBJ2-7,TRBV19,CASSKYHGGSYEQYF
15,TRBJ2-7,TRBV28,CASSLGGSLDYEQYF
14,TRBJ2-1,TRBV6-5,CASTGRANGNEQFF
18,TRBJ2-7,TRBV5-6,CASSLALISTGSSYEQYF
13,TRBJ2-5,TRBV9,CASSVGQGARQYF
16,TRBJ2-3,TRBV5-4,CASSSGRSWVTDTQYF
16,TRBJ1-2,TRBV6-5,CASSYSGSSGSYGYTF
14,TRBJ1-2,TRBV15,CATSRGGRAEGYTF
13,-,TRBV18,CASSPRKGFEQYF
12,TRBJ2-4,TRBV25-1,CASRDQQNIQYF
13,TRBJ1-4,TRBV14,CASSQGVVEKLFF
13,TRBJ2-5,TRBV5-8,CASRGTGGRTQYF
13,TRBJ1-6,TRBV29-1,CSVRAAYNSPLHF
12,TRBJ2-7,TRBV19,CASSIWGQRPSF
16,TRBJ2-3,TRBV28,CASRPRLGRGTDTQYF
14,TRBJ2-1,TRBV7-9,CASSFSDEWDEQFF
13,TRBJ2-1,TRBV29-1,CSVAVGSHDEQFF
13,TRBJ1-5,TRBV11-2,CASSSQRDQPQHF
13,TRBJ2-3,TRBV12-5,CASGGRNTDTQYF
16,TRBJ1-1,TRBV28,CASSFAGQRRWTEAFF
13,TRBJ2-5,TRBV29-1,CSVEGGQQGTQYF
13,TRBJ2-3,TRBV4-1,CASSRTGADTQYF
13,TRBJ1-5,TRBV5-1,CASSFERGQPQHF
16,TRBJ2-7,TRBV28,CASRRNPLAGVGEQYF
15,TRBJ1-3,TRBV28,CASSPHGGTEDTIYF
14,TRBJ2-1,TRBV6-1,CASSLTSARDEQFF
12,TRBJ2-3,TRBV11-2,CASSTDRNTQYF
16,TRBJ1-5,TRBV7-2,CASSVGHGASNQPQHF
17,TRBJ1-1,TRBV7-9,CASSLASGDRRNTEAFF
11,TRBJ1-1,TRBV13,CASSFYTEAFF